These 3 T cell receptor beta chains were all obtained from the same sample, sequenced in a study of CD8+ T cells in alopecia areata. Markers used for sorting pooled cutaneous lymph node cells were CD4, CD8alpha, NKG2D, NKG2ACE and others. Sequencing templates came from extracted RNA that was reverse transcribed into cDNA. Profiled with immunoSEQ multiplex PCR; TCRdb holds only in-frame clones, not every one. The counts give around 290,000 clones, none of them seen only once; roughly 1.2% is held by the top ten. Sequenced input: CD4+ T cells sorted from a lymph node. These receptors were collected from a C3H/HeJ mouse with alopecia areata. The MHC haplotype recorded for the strain is H2-k.

This clone showed up just a few times. Any gene name here is a mouse gene name. From the germline J gene comes the end of the CDR3, since the read stops 4 residues before it. The chain joins TRBV19 to TRBJ2-2; the match to TRBD1 covers 8 bases. The CDR3 consists of 15 residues. V was pared by 2 bases and J by 0 bases, with 0 bases of the junction left unmatched. The germline V gene encodes CDR1 FNHDT and CDR2 SITEND (reference sequence). The sequenced part of the CDR3 DNA is TGTGCCAGCAGTATGGACAGGGCAAACACCGGG. This codes for CASSMDRANTG. The full CDR3 reads CASSMDRANTGQLYF.

To note about this clone: The genes are named according to mouse. The read gets to within 4 residues of the CDR3 end, and the germline J gene fills in the rest. The rearrangement joins TRBV31 to TRBJ2-3, with 10 bases identical to TRBD2. The germline gives CDR1 GKSSPN, CDR2 SITVG. This CDR3 comprises 14 residues. The V segment lost 5 bases and the J segment 3 bases; nucleotides outside the gene matches: 5. The DNA read from the CDR3 is TGTGCCTGGGCCGGGACTGGGGCCGCAGAA. Translating gives CAWAGTGAAE. The full CDR3 reads CAWAGTGAAETLYF.

Note on this clone: Mouse gene names and germline throughout. This same CDR3 is encoded by further DNA sequences in the sample. The sequenced CDR3 bases are TGTGCCAGCGGTGATAGACAGGGGGCAGAA. Translating it yields CASGDRQGAE. The entire CDR3 protein is CASGDRQGAETLYF. V is TRBV13-2 and J is TRBJ2-3, with 8 bases identical to TRBD1. The sequence runs out 4 residues before the end of the CDR3; the remainder is reconstructed from the germline J gene. Germline V gene lookup returns CDR1 NNHNN and CDR2 SYGAGS (reference sequence). Trimming at V came to 1 base and at J to 3 bases, leaving 1 base not matched to a gene. This CDR3 region has 14 residues.